This T cell receptor (beta chain) was sequenced for a study of human T cells and chemical hapten exposure. Study details: The study sensitized with 2% DPC on a 2 cm by 2 cm patch of upper inner arm skin. Reading of the patch tests, which applied 0.01% DPC to the upper back, occurred at 6 days.

This sample's time point: patch test 1, 2 weeks after DPC sensitization. Treatment indicated: therapeutic diphenylcyclopropenone sensitization with weekly scalp DPC. The table lists this clonotype with many counts. The CDR3 runs 14 residues. V was trimmed by 2 bases and J by 4 bases, leaving 9 bases between them. Per the germline V gene, CDR1 is MNHNY and CDR2 is SVGAGI (reference sequence). TCRdb processed the RACE reads anew with MiXCR; each CDR3 protein has one entry. The sample yields under 200,000 distinct CDR3 sequences, roughly 14% seen once. The receptor's source is a woman in her thirties with alopecia areata. Some clones in this sample may be carry-over from other donors' samples. The chain couples TRBV6-6 to TRBJ1-5; D perhaps matches TRBD1 (6 bases). Sequenced material: whole blood, taken in connection with sensitization to the hapten diphenylcyclopropenone (DPC). The CDR3 nucleotides are TGTGCCAGCAGTTACCTACAGGGAAATCAGCCCCAGCATTTT. It encodes CASSYLQGNQPQHF.